This TCR beta chain was found in a study of T-cell reconstitution after alpha-beta-depleted transplantation in children. The study, taken as a whole, reports: The high TCRbeta diversity at day 60 in some patients came from surviving recipient T cells and thymic progenitors. Newly produced T cells mostly provided counts and TCRbeta diversity after one year, as hyperexpanded clones declined. Several hundred expanded graft clones reportedly supplied alpha-beta T cells about two months after transplant.

Trimming removed 3 bases at V and 5 bases at J, with 17 bases between. CDR1 is DFQATT and CDR2 is SNEGSKA in the germline V gene (reference sequence). The length of the CDR3 is 14 residues. For this clonotype: Its antigen remains unidentified.

Preparation of the TCRbeta library used unique molecular identifiers. TCRdb re-derived calls from the PCR reads in MiXCR, one entry per CDR3 protein. The data contain over 150,000 distinct CDR3 sequences, 5.5% to 7% of them singletons. The sequence derives from a boy between 2 and 10 years old with acute lymphoblastic leukemia, due to receive a stem cell transplant. This sample comprised PBMCs, obtained before TCRalphabeta/CD19-depleted stem cell transplant. This chain connects TRBV20-1 to TRBJ2-7; D is possibly TRBD1 (7 bases). The DNA of the CDR3 is TGCAGTGCTAGTCCCAGGGGGGATTCGGACGAGCAGTACTTC. This translates into CSASPRGDSDEQYF.